The 24 T cell receptor beta chains presented below share a single source sample, sequenced in a study of Ad26.COV2.S vaccination and SARS-CoV-2 variants. The treatment was: 19 received Ad26.COV2.S at low or high dose, single or two shots; roughly five received placebo; per-sample allocation not given. It was on day 63 after the first vaccine or placebo injection that samples were taken. Sequencing used immunoSEQ multiplex PCR; TCRdb keeps in-frame clones, though not all of them. The sample yields about 680,000 clones, roughly 90% seen once. The source material was peripheral blood, sampled in a trial of Ad26.COV2.S vaccine versus placebo. These receptors came from a person between 18 and 59 years old who received the Ad26.COV2.S COVID-19 vaccine or a placebo.

This clone was observed a single time. The chain couples TRBV10-3 to TRBJ2-2; no reliable D call. The CDR3 length is 15 residues. Trimming shortened V by 7 bases and J by 0 bases, and 12 bases separated the two germline ends. Germline V gene sequence: CDR1 ENHRY, CDR2 SYGVKD. The chain's CDR3 is CAITSLTANTGELFF. The CDR3 DNA is TGTGCCATCACATCTCTCACCGCGAACACCGGGGAGCTGTTTTTT.

The genes are TRBV2 and TRBJ2-7, with D maybe TRBD2 (5 bases). With 5 bases removed from V and 3 bases from J, the gap between germline ends came to 11 bases. Germline values: CDR1 SNHLY, CDR2 FYNNEI. The length of the CDR3 is 13 residues. The CDR3: CASSPGIRYEQYF. The CDR3 nucleotides read TGTGCCAGCAGTCCGGGAATTCGCTACGAGCAGTACTTC.

The V gene is TRBV5-1, the J gene TRBJ1-5, with D perhaps matching TRBD1 (5 bases). V was pared by 2 bases and J by 2 bases, with 8 bases between. This CDR3 contains 14 residues. The V gene's germline CDR1 is SGHRS and CDR2 YFSETQ. CDR3 amino acids: CASSFRGGNQPQHF. The CDR3 DNA follows: TGCGCCAGCAGCTTCCGGGGGGGCAATCAGCCCCAGCATTTT.

The rearrangement links TRBV10-1 to TRBJ2-7, with TRBD2 matching over 11 bases. This CDR3 is built from 15 residues. V lost 2 bases to trimming and J lost 4 bases; unmatched junction nucleotides: 4. Germline values: CDR1 WNHNN, CDR2 SYGVQD (reference sequence). The CDR3 coding sequence is TGCGCCAGCAGTGAGGGGACTAGCGGAAGATACGAGCAGTACTTC. This translates into CASSEGTSGRYEQYF.

This sequence joins TRBV5-4 and TRBJ1-1; the D gene is possibly TRBD1 (6 bases). V lost 2 bases and J 0 bases, leaving 11 bases between the germline ends. The CDR3 totals 15 residues. From germline, CDR1 is SGHNT and CDR2 YYREEE (reference sequence). The CDR3 loop is CASSFSDRLNTEAFF. CDR3 DNA: TGTGCCAGCAGCTTCAGCGACAGGTTGAACACTGAAGCTTTCTTT.

J is TRBJ2-7 and V is TRBV5-1, with TRBD2 as a possible D gene (6 bases). Trimming took off 4 bases at V and 0 bases at J, with 11 bases between the two ends. The CDR3 loop spans 14 amino acids. The germline V gene has CDR1 SGHRS and CDR2 YFSETQ. This chain's CDR3 is CASSADGSSYEQYF. The CDR3 nucleotides are TGCGCCAGCAGCGCGGACGGGAGCTCCTACGAGCAGTACTTC.

This chain links TRBV5-1 with TRBJ2-5; 9 bases are a match to TRBD2. The V gene end was trimmed by 1 base and the J gene end by 5 bases; junction bases not matched to a gene: 6. Germline-derived CDR1 and CDR2 are SGHRS and YFSETQ. CDR3 length: 15 residues. The CDR3 sequence is CASSLLAGVVETQYF. DNA of the CDR3: TGCGCCAGCAGCTTGTTAGCGGGAGTGGTTGAGACCCAGTACTTC.

The genes are TRBV19 and TRBJ1-5; D gene ambiguous. V was shortened by 3 bases and J by 9 bases, with 21 bases between the two germline ends. Germline assignment: CDR1 LNHDA and CDR2 SQIVND (reference sequence). The length of the CDR3 is 16 residues. CDR3 sequence reads: CASSMSHGPPIVPQHF. CDR3 nucleotides: TGTGCCAGTAGTATGTCGCACGGCCCTCCTATCGTGCCCCAGCATTTT. Based on the CDR3 plus reference TRBV19 and TRBJ1-5, the full variable domain is DGGITQSPKYLFRKEGQNVTLSCEQNLNHDAMYWYRQDPGQGLRLIYYSQIVNDFQKGDIAEGYSVSREKKESFPLTVTSAQKNPTAFYLCASSMSHGPPIVPQHFGDGTRLSIL.

The chain uses TRBV6-2 or TRBV6-3 and TRBJ2-3; D tentatively fits TRBD1 or TRBD2 (5 bases each). The germline gives CDR1 MNHEY, CDR2 SVGEGT. Trimming cost V 6 bases and J 0 bases, with 13 bases left between them. This CDR3 is 15 amino acids long. CDR3 protein: CASSPGATSTDTQYF. DNA of the CDR3: TGTGCCAGCAGCCCCGGGGCGACTAGCACAGATACGCAGTATTTT.

The chain is built from TRBV4-2 and TRBJ1-5, with D perhaps TRBD1 (5 bases). The CDR3 runs 14 residues. Germline CDR1 LGHNA, CDR2 YNFKEQ. Trimming stripped 2 bases from V and 8 bases from J, with 13 bases between. CDR3 residues: CASSQLGGSKPQHF. Written as DNA, the CDR3 is TGTGCCAGCAGCCAACTGGGGGGGTCCAAGCCCCAGCATTTT.

This chain connects TRBV7-8 to TRBJ1-4; maybe TRBD1 (6 bases). The CDR3 sequence is 14 residues long. Germline CDR1 reads SGHVS; CDR2 reads FQNEAQ. Trimming removed 1 base from V and 6 bases from J, with 9 bases in between. The CDR3 region is CASSLGTADEKLFF. CDR3 nucleotides: TGTGCCAGCAGCTTAGGGACAGCGGATGAAAAACTGTTTTTT.

This rearrangement joins TRBV5-5 to TRBJ2-2, with D tentatively TRBD2 (5 bases). Germline CDR1 is SGHKS and CDR2 is YYEKEE (reference sequence). The CDR3 covers 14 residues. V lost 1 base and J lost 6, with 10 bases in between. In DNA, the CDR3 is TGTGCCAGCAGCTTGATGGACTTGGCCGGGGAGCTGTTTTTT. Amino acids: CASSLMDLAGELFF. Complete variable domain (other parts from reference TRBV5-5 and TRBJ2-2): DAGVTQSPTHLIKTRGQQVTLRCSPISGHKSVSWYQQVLGQGPQFIFQYYEKEERGRGNFPDRFSARQFPNYSSELNVNALLLGDSALYLCASSLMDLAGELFFGEGSRLTVL.

CDR3 DNA sequence: TGTGCCAGCAGTTACTCTGCCAGCTCGAACACCGGGGAGCTGTTTTTT. Protein product: CASSYSASSNTGELFF. The V and J genes are TRBV6-5 and TRBJ2-2, with unresolved D. CDR3 length equals 16 residues. Germline CDR1 reads MNHEY; CDR2 reads SVGAGI. Trimming stripped 0 bases from V and 0 bases from J, with 8 bases between.

J is TRBJ1-5 and V is TRBV21-1. TRBV21-1 is shown as a pseudogene. CDR3 size: 11 residues. CDR3 residues: CASSKVQPQHF. The DNA of the CDR3 is TGTGCCAGCAGCAAAGTTCAGCCCCAGCATTTT.

This clone has just one count. The V call is TRBV7-9, the J call TRBJ2-5, with no clear D. CDR3 length: 16 amino acids. Trimming shortened V by 4 bases and J by 5 bases, and 20 bases separated the two germline ends. CDR1 and CDR2 (germline): SEHNR, FQNEAQ (reference sequence). The CDR3 DNA reads as TGTGCCAGCAGCTCCCCCCCGCCCCGGCAGGAGGAGACCCAGTACTTC. Translating it yields CASSSPPPRQEETQYF.

This clone was detected a few times. This sequence joins TRBV29-1 and TRBJ2-7, with D uncertain. Trimming removed 5 bases at V and 5 bases at J, with 16 bases between. This CDR3 is built from 13 residues. Germline CDR1 and CDR2: SQVTM and ANQGSEA. The CDR3, as DNA: TGCAGCGTTCGGCGGCCGTCTAGGGACGAGCAGTACTTC. This sequence encodes CSVRRPSRDEQYF.

This rearrangement joins TRBV7-2 to TRBJ1-2, with D possibly being TRBD1 (5 bases). Trimming took 4 bases from V and 8 from J, leaving 14 bases between them. The CDR3 runs to 13 residues. Germline V gene lookup returns CDR1 SGHTA and CDR2 FQGNSA. CDR3 nucleotide sequence: TGTGCCAGCAGCTCGGGGCATCCGGGGGGCTACACCTTC. Translation gives CASSSGHPGGYTF.

This clone showed up just once. The chain couples TRBV2 to TRBJ2-2; 8 positions match TRBD1. The CDR3 loop spans 13 amino acids. The ends lost 7 bases at V and 7 bases at J; junction bases unmatched: 5. Germline V gene sequence: CDR1 SNHLY, CDR2 FYNNEI. CDR3 sequence (DNA): TGTGCCAGCAATCAGGGGGCGGGCGGGGAGCTGTTTTTT. Translation: CASNQGAGGELFF.

V and J are TRBV3-1 (or the pseudogene TRBV3-2) and TRBJ2-7, with D possibly called TRBD1 or TRBD2 (5 bases each). This CDR3 is 16 amino acids long. Trimming removed 0 bases at V and 2 bases at J, with 14 bases between. Germline V lookup: CDR1 LGHDT, CDR2 YNNKEL (reference sequence). The CDR3 DNA is TGTGCCAGCAGCCAAGAGCCCCGGGACGGTGCCTACGAGCAGTACTTC. This gives the protein CASSQEPRDGAYEQYF.

About this clone: A junction end diverges from the germline sequence, so it may reflect a read error. The sample contains more than one DNA sequence encoding this CDR3. The chain combines TRBV19 with TRBJ1-2; 11 nucleotides line up with TRBD1. Germline CDR1 reads LNHDA; CDR2 reads SQIVND (reference sequence). CDR3 size: 14 residues. The CDR3 region has the DNA TGCGCCAGTAGTATCGGACAGGGGGCCGGTGGCTACACCTTC. Amino acid sequence: CASSIGQGAGGYTF.

This chain connects TRBV6-6 to TRBJ2-7; no clear D. Deletions cut 7 bases from V and 4 bases from J, with 14 bases between. Looked up from germline, CDR1 is MNHNY and CDR2 is SVGAGI (reference sequence). The length of the CDR3 is 13 residues. CDR3: CASNSRSPYEQYF. In nucleotides, the CDR3 is TGTGCCAGCAATTCCAGGTCACCATACGAGCAGTACTTC.

For the CDR3, the DNA is TGTGCCACCAGTGATCTCGGACACAACAATGAGCAGTTCTTC. Residues: CATSDLGHNNEQFF. V gene TRBV24-1 combines with J gene TRBJ2-1; D perhaps matches TRBD1 (5 bases). This CDR3 contains 14 residues. V lost 3 bases, J lost 5 bases, and 10 bases lay in between. The germline gives CDR1 KGHDR, CDR2 SFDVKD.

The chain carries TRBV4-2 and TRBJ2-3, with unresolved D. This CDR3 region has 13 residues. Germline CDR1 is LGHNA and CDR2 is YNFKEQ. The germline V and J ends were trimmed by 5 bases and 3 bases, with 9 bases remaining between them. Here the CDR3 reads CASSSPGTDTQYF. For the CDR3, the DNA is TGTGCCAGCAGCTCCCCGGGTACAGATACGCAGTATTTT.

This clone was observed once. The chain combines TRBV24-1 with TRBJ2-5; D gene unclear. The CDR3 length is 9 residues. The V gene's germline CDR1 is KGHDR and CDR2 SFDVKD. The V and J ends lost 12 bases and 8 bases respectively, with 9 bases between them. CDR3 in amino acids: CAPSGTQYF. DNA for the CDR3: TGTGCCCCCTCGGGTACCCAGTACTTC.